The T cell receptor beta chain described here comes from a study of cytomegalovirus exposure and HLA in healthy donors. Study results and limitations: Testing in vitro showed a few CMV-associated chains specific for CMV antigens. Whilst most TCR sequences proved rare, a subset of public TCRs occurred across many donors. Upon later analysis, HLA-associated TCR beta chains proved more clonally expanded than other, equally common chains. Among CMV-associated TCR beta chains, most appeared HLA-restricted in a later analysis.

Primers included in the PCR were 60 Vbeta and 13 Jbeta primers. Sequencing was performed with immunoSEQ multiplex PCR; in TCRdb, only in-frame clones are kept and a portion is missing. The sample carries around 150,000 clones, around 81% recorded once. V lost 0 bases, J lost 4 bases, and 4 bases stayed unmatched. CDR3 size: 14 residues. In germline, CDR1 is SGHNT, CDR2 YYREEE (reference sequence). About this clone: Its matching antigen is unknown.

The J gene is TRBJ2-7, the V gene TRBV5-4; 7 positions match TRBD1. Material for sequencing was PBMCs. The source of this sequence is a male donor in good health and CMV-seronegative. The CDR3 spells CASSLDRGSYEQYF. As DNA, the CDR3 is TGTGCCAGCAGCTTGGACAGGGGAAGTTACGAGCAGTACTTC.